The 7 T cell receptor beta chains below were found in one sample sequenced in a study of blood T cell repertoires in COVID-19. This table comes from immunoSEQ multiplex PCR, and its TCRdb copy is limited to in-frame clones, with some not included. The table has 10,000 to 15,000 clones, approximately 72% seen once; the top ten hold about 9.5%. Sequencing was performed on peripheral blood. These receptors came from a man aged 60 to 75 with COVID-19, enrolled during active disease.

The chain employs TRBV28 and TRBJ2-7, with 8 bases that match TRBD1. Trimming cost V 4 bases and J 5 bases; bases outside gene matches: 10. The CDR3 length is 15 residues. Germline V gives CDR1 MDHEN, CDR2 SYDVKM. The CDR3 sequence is CASSSLDRGLHEQYF. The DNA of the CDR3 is TGTGCCAGCAGTTCTCTCGACAGGGGCTTACACGAGCAGTACTTC.

CDR3 residues: CASSIGLDRVVTGELFF. The CDR3 DNA reads TGCGCCAGCAGTATTGGACTGGACAGGGTGGTTACCGGGGAGCTGTTTTTT. This chain links TRBV5-1 with TRBJ2-2; 8 nucleotides line up with TRBD1. Germline values: CDR1 SGHRS, CDR2 YFSETQ. The junction had 14 bases not matched to a gene; V was cut back by 5 bases and J by 5 bases. The CDR3 loop spans 17 amino acids.

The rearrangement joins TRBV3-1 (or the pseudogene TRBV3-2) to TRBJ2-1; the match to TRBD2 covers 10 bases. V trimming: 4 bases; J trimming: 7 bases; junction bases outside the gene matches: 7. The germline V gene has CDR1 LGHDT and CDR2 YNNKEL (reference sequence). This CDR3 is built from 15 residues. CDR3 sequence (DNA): TGTGCCAGCAGCCCAGGCCTTAGCGGGGGGAATGAGCAGTTCTTC. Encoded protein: CASSPGLSGGNEQFF.

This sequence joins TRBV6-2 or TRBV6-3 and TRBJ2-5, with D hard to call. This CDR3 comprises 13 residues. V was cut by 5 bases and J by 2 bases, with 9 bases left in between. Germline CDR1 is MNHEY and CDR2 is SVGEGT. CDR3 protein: CASSQQPQETQYF. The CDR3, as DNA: TGTGCCAGCAGTCAACAGCCTCAAGAGACCCAGTACTTC.

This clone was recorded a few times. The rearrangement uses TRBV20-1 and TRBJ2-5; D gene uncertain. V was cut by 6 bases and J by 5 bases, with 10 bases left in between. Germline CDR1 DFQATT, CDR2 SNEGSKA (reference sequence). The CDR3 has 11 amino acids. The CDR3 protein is CSATMSETQYF. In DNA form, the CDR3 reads TGCAGTGCAACAATGTCGGAGACCCAGTACTTC.

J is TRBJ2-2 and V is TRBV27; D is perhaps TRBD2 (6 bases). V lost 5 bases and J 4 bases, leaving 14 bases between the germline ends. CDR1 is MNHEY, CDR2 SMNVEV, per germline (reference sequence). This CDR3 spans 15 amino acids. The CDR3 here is CASSPIPGATGELFF. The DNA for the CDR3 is TGTGCCAGCAGTCCCATCCCGGGAGCCACCGGGGAGCTGTTTTTT.

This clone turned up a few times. CDR3 coding DNA: TGTGCCAGCAGACCCAGGACAGCGATACGAGAGACCCAGTACTTC. Translated, it gives CASRPRTAIRETQYF. V is TRBV6-5 and J is TRBJ2-5; a possible D gene is TRBD1 (6 bases). Trimming pared 6 bases from V and 4 bases from J, leaving 18 bases between. The CDR3 is 15 amino acids. Germline V lookup: CDR1 MNHEY, CDR2 SVGAGI.